The entry below describes one T cell receptor (beta chain). The data stem from a study of monozygotic twins with inflammatory bowel disease. Germline values: CDR1 LGHNA, CDR2 YSLEER. CDR3 length: 13 residues. TCRdb re-called the 5' RACE reads; every CDR3 protein appears as one record, without DNA. The sample's table shows about 300,000 distinct CDR3 sequences. The chain couples TRBV4-3 to TRBJ2-7; TCRdb lists TRBD1, though no DNA is available to test this call. The receptor comes from a human donor with ulcerative colitis or Crohn's disease, or a healthy co-twin of an affected twin (not recorded which). What was sequenced was blood. CDR3 sequence reads: CASSPSSRDEQYF.